Presented here are 11 T cell receptor beta chains from one specimen sequenced in a study of T cell repertoires in cytomegalovirus infection. Using its own MiXCR run on the reads, TCRdb lists one record per CDR3 protein. The table has about 830,000 distinct CDR3 sequences, 32% seen once; the top ten hold around 12%. Antigens of these TCRs are unknown. The sequences come from cultured CD8+ T cells from PBMCs, collected from culture after CMV antigen stimulation. The receptor set was obtained from a human donor in good health (CMV status not recorded). Some clones in this sample may be carry-over from other donors' samples.

V usage is TRBV7-6 and J usage is TRBJ2-5, with 7 bases fitting TRBD1. The germline V gene has CDR1 SGHVS and CDR2 FNYEAQ. V shed 5 bases and J 5 bases; nucleotides not matched to a gene: 14. The CDR3 runs to 16 residues. The CDR3, as DNA: TGTGCCAGCAGCACTAGACAGGGATCTGCTTGGGAGACCCAGTACTTC. This encodes CASSTRQGSAWETQYF. Full variable domain (remainder filled in from reference TRBV7-6 and TRBJ2-5): GAGVSQSPRYKVTKRGQDVALRCDPISGHVSLYWYRQALGQGPEFLTYFNYEAQQDKSGLPNDRFSAERPEGSISTLTIQRTEQRDSAMYRCASSTRQGSAWETQYFGPGTRLLVL.

With respect to this clonotype: The junction departs from germline at one end; a sequencing error may be responsible. The rearrangement uses TRBV19 and TRBJ1-6; 7 nucleotides align to TRBD1. The V gene's germline CDR1 is LNHDA and CDR2 SQIVND (reference sequence). The CDR3 is 13 amino acids. In DNA form, the CDR3 reads TGTGCCAGTATGCACAGGGGTAATTCACCCTTCCACTTT. As protein: CASMHRGNSPFHF.

This clonotype was seen a few times. The chain recombines TRBV27 with TRBJ2-7; 10 bases align to TRBD1. The V segment lost 8 bases and the J segment 4 bases; nucleotides outside the gene matches: 5. Per the germline V gene, CDR1 is MNHEY and CDR2 is SMNVEV (reference sequence). The CDR3 has 13 residues. In nucleotides, the CDR3 is TGTGCCAGCGGGGACAGGGGTTGGTACGAGCAGTACTTC. It codes for CASGDRGWYEQYF.

The gene calls are TRBV7-9 and TRBJ1-2; TRBD1 matches at 12 bases. Germline loops: CDR1 SEHNR, CDR2 FQNEAQ (reference sequence). V was clipped by 3 bases and J by 8 bases; unmatched bases: 10. This CDR3 has 16 residues. In nucleotides, the CDR3 is TGTGCCAGCAGCTTTGGGACAGGGGGCGCAGAGAGGGGCTACACCTTC. Protein product: CASSFGTGGAERGYTF.

CDR3 bases: TGTACCAACAGCCCCCTAGCGGGGGCCCAAGAGACCCAGTACTTC. It encodes CTNSPLAGAQETQYF. This chain connects TRBV7-6 to TRBJ2-5; 10 bases fit TRBD2. The CDR3 spans 15 residues. Per the germline V gene, CDR1 is SGHVS and CDR2 is FNYEAQ.

V usage is TRBV12-3 or TRBV12-4 and J usage is TRBJ1-2, with 7 positions matching TRBD1. This CDR3 has 14 residues. The V and J ends lost 6 bases and 2 bases, in that order; junction bases with no gene match: 6. The CDR3 bases are TGTGCCAGCAGCACACCGGGACAGAACTATGGCTACACCTTC. Translating gives CASSTPGQNYGYTF.

About this clonotype: One base away lies a much larger clone, so this may be a sequencing read error. This chain uses TRBV7-8 with TRBJ2-1; D possibly matches TRBD1 or TRBD2 (6 bases each). The CDR3 is made up of 17 amino acids. Trimming left V 2 bases short and J 7 bases short, with 21 bases between. From germline, CDR1 is SGHVS and CDR2 FQNEAQ. As DNA, the CDR3 is TGTGCCAGCAGCTTATTCAGAGTGGGGGGCCGGTGGAATGAGCAGTTCTTC. Protein sequence: CASSLFRVGGRWNEQFF.

The chain links TRBV2 to TRBJ1-6, with D hard to call. The V gene lost 4 bases and the J gene lost 14 bases, with 12 bases spanning the gap. Germline CDR1 and CDR2: SNHLY and FYNNEI. CDR3 length: 12 residues. The CDR3 DNA reads TGTGCCAGCAGTGCGTACCAGACCTCCCTCCACTTT. Encoded protein: CASSAYQTSLHF.

The V gene is TRBV7-9, the J gene TRBJ2-5; D might be TRBD1 or TRBD2, each matching 5 bases. Germline lookup yields CDR1 SEHNR and CDR2 FQNEAQ (reference sequence). Between the trimmed V and J ends, which lost 4 bases and 8 bases, there was a span of 26 bases. The CDR3 loop spans 17 amino acids. CDR3 in amino acids: CASSSGTDFREWETQYF. The DNA of the CDR3 is TGTGCCAGCAGCTCCGGGACGGACTTTAGAGAGTGGGAAACCCAGTACTTC.

J is TRBJ2-1 and V is TRBV10-3, with 10 bases aligning to TRBD2. This CDR3 region has 16 residues. Looked up from germline, CDR1 is ENHRY and CDR2 is SYGVKD. V was clipped by 8 bases and J by 7 bases; unmatched bases: 14. As DNA, the CDR3 is TGTGCCATCCTCAGAGAGGGTAGCGGGGGGTTAAATGAGCAGTTCTTC. Translation: CAILREGSGGLNEQFF.

The V and J genes are TRBV9 and TRBJ2-2, with D perhaps TRBD2 (5 bases). The CDR3 covers 17 residues. Between the trimmed V and J ends, which lost 3 bases and 0 bases, there was a span of 15 bases. Germline CDR1 and CDR2: SGDLS and YYNGEE. CDR3 residues: CASSASPVGPNTGELFF. DNA of the CDR3: TGTGCCAGCAGCGCTAGCCCGGTCGGACCGAACACCGGGGAGCTGTTTTTT.